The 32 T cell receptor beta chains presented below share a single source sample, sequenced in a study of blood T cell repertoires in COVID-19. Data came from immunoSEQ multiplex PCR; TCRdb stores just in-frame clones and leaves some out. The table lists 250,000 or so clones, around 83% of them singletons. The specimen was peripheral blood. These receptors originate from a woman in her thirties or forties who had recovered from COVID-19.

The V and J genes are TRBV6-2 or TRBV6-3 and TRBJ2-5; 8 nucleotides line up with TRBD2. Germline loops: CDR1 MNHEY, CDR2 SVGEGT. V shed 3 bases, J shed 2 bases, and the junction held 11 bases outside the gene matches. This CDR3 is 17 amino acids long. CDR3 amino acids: CASSYVILAELQETQYF. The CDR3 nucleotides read TGTGCCAGCAGTTATGTTATACTAGCGGAACTACAAGAGACCCAGTACTTC.

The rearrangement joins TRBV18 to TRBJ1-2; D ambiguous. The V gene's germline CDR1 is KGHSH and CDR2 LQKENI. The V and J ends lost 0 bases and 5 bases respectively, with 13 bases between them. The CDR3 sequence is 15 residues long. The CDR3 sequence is CASSPPLSREYGYTF. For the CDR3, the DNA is TGTGCCAGCTCACCACCTCTCTCCCGGGAGTATGGCTACACCTTC.

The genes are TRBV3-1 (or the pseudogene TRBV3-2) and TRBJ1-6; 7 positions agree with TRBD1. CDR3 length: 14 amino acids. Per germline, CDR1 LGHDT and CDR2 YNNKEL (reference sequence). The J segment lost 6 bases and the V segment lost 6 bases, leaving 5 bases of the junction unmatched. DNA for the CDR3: TGTGCCAGCAGGCAACAGGGGCGTAATTCACCCCTCCACTTT. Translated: CASRQQGRNSPLHF.

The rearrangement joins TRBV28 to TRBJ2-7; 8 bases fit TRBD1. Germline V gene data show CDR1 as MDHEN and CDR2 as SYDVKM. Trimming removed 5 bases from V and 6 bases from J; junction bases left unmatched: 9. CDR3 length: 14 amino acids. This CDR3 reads CASSPYRGASEQYF. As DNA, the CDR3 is TGTGCCAGCAGTCCTTACAGGGGGGCGAGCGAGCAGTACTTC.

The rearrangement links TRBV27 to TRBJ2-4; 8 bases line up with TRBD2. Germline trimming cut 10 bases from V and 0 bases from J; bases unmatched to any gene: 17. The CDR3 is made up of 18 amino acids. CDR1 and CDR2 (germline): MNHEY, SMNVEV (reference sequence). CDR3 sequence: CAKAPGSFGGVAKNIQYF. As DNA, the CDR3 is TGTGCCAAGGCGCCGGGTTCCTTCGGGGGGGTAGCCAAAAACATTCAGTACTTC.

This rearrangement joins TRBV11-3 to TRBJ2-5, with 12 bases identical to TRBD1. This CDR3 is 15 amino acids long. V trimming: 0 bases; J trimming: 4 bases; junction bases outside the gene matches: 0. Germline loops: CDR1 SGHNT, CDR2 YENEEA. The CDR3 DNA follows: TGTGCCAGCAGCTTAGAGGGACAGGGGGCAGAGACCCAGTACTTC. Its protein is CASSLEGQGAETQYF.

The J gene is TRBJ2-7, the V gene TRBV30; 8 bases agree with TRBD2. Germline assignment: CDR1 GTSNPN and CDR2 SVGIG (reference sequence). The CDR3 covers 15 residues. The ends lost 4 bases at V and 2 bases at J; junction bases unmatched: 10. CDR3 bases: TGTGCCTGGAAAAGGGGAGCGGGGGTCCCCTACGAGCAGTACTTC. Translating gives CAWKRGAGVPYEQYF.

The CDR3 DNA is TGTGCCAGCATCCCCAGGGAAAGCAATCAGCCCCAGCATTTT. It codes for CASIPRESNQPQHF. The rearrangement links TRBV6-6 to TRBJ1-5, with D possibly being TRBD1 (5 bases). Germline assignment: CDR1 MNHNY and CDR2 SVGAGI (reference sequence). The CDR3 covers 14 residues. V lost 7 bases and J lost 1, with 11 bases in between.

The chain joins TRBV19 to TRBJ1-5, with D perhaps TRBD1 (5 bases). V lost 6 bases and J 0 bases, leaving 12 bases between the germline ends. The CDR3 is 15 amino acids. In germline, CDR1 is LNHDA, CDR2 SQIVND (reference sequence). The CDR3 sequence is CASSPRDFSNQPQHF. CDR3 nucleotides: TGTGCCAGTAGCCCCAGGGACTTTAGCAATCAGCCCCAGCATTTT.

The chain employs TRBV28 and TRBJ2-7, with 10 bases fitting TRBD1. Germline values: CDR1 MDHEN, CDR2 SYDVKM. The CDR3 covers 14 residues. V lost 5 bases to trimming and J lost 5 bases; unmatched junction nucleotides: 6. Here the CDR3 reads CASSLGTGEHEQYF. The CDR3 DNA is TGTGCCAGCAGTCTCGGGACAGGGGAGCACGAGCAGTACTTC.

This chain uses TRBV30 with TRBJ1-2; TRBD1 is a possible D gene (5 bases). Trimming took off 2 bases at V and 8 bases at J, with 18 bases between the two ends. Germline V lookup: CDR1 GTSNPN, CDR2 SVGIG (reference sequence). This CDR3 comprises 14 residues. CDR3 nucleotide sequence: TGTGCCTGGAGTCTCACCGGGGGACCTGGGGGCTACACCTTC. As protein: CAWSLTGGPGGYTF. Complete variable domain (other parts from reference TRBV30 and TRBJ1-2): SQTIHQWPATLVQPVGSPLSLECTVEGTSNPNLYWYRQAAGRGLQLLFYSVGIGQISSEVPQNLSASRPQDRQFILSSKKLLLSDSGFYLCAWSLTGGPGGYTFGSGTRLTVV.

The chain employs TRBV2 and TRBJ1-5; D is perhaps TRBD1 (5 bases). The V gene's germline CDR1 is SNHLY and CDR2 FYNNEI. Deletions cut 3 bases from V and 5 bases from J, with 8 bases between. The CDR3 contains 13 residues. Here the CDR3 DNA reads TGTGCCAGCAGTGATGAAGGGGATCAGCCCCAGCATTTT. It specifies CASSDEGDQPQHF.

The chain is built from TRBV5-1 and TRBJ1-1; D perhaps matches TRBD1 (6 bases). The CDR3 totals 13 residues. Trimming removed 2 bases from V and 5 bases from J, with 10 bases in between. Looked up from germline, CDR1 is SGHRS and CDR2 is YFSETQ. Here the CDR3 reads CASSLQGDTEAFF. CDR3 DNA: TGCGCCAGCAGCTTACAGGGAGATACTGAAGCTTTCTTT.

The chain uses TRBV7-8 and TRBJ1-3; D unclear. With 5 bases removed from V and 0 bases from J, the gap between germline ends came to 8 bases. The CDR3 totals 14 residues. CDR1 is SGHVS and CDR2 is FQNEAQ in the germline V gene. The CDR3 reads CASSPQYSGNTIYF. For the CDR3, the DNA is TGTGCCAGCAGCCCCCAGTACTCTGGAAACACCATATATTTT.

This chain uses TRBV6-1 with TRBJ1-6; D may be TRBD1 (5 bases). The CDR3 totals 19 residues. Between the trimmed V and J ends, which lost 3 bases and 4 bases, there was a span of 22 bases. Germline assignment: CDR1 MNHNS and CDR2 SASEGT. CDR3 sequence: CASSEPRQSLRVYNSPLHF. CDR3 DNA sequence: TGTGCCAGCAGTGAGCCGAGACAGTCCCTAAGGGTATATAATTCACCCCTCCACTTT.

CDR3 sequence (DNA): TGTGCCAGCAGTGTCTCCCTACTTAACTATGGCTACACCTTC. It encodes CASSVSLLNYGYTF. The chain uses TRBV28 and TRBJ1-2; D gene unclear. CDR1 and CDR2 from the germline V gene are MDHEN and SYDVKM. The CDR3 is made up of 14 amino acids. Deletions cut 5 bases from V and 1 base from J, with 11 bases between.

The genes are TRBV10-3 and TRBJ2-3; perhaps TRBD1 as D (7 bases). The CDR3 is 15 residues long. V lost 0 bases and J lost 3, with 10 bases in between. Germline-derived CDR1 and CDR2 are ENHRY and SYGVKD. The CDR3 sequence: CAISESRDSTDTQYF. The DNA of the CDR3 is TGTGCCATCAGTGAGTCGCGGGACAGTACAGATACGCAGTATTTT.

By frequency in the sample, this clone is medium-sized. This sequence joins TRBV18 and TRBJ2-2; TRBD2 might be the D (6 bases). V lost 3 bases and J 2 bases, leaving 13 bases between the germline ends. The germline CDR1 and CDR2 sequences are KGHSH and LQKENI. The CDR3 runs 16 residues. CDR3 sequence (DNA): TGTGCCAGCTCACCCCGGGGGATTGAAAACACCGGGGAGCTGTTTTTT. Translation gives CASSPRGIENTGELFF.

The CDR3: CASSYRGGQNTEAFF. CDR3 bases: TGCGCCAGCAGCTACAGGGGTGGCCAAAACACTGAAGCTTTCTTT. V and J are TRBV5-1 and TRBJ1-1; 7 nucleotides align to TRBD1. This CDR3 region has 15 residues. Per germline, CDR1 SGHRS and CDR2 YFSETQ. V gave up 3 bases and J gave up 2 bases; unmatched junction bases: 7.

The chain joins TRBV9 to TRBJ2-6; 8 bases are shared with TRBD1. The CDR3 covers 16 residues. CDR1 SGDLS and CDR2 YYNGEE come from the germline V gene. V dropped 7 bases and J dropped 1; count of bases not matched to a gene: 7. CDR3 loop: CASRTTGESGANVLTF. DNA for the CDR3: TGTGCCAGCCGCACGACAGGGGAGTCTGGGGCCAACGTCCTGACTTTC.

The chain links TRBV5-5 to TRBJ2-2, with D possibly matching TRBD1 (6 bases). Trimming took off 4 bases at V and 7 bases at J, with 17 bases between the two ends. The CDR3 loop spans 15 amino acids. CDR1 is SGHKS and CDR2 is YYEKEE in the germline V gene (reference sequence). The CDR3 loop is CASSTPRGAYGELFF. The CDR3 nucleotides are TGTGCCAGCAGCACGCCCAGGGGCGCGTACGGGGAGCTGTTTTTT.

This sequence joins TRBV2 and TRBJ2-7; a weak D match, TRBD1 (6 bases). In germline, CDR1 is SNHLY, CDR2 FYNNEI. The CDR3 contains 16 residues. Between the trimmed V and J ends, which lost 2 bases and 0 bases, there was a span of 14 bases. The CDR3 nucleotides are TGTGCCAGCAGTGAATGGCAGGGACATTCCTCCTACGAGCAGTACTTC. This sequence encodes CASSEWQGHSSYEQYF.

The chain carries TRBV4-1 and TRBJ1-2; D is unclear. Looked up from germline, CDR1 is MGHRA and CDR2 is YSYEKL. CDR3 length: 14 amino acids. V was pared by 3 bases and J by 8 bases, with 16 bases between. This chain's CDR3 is CASSQILTVLGYTF. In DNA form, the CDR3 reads TGCGCCAGCAGCCAGATTCTTACAGTTCTAGGCTACACCTTC.

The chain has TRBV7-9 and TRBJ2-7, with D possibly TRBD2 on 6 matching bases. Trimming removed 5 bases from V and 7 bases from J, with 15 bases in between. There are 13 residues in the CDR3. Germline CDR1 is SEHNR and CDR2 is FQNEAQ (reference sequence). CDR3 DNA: TGTGCCAGCAGCCCAGGGACTGTCTTTGAGCAGTACTTC. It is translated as CASSPGTVFEQYF.

The CDR3 region has the DNA TGCAGCGTTGAAGCACAGACAGATGTAGCTTTCTTT. Its translation: CSVEAQTDVAFF. The chain uses TRBV29-1 and TRBJ1-1; a possible D gene is TRBD1 (5 bases). Trimming cost V 1 base and J 10 bases, with 13 bases left between them. Germline V gene lookup returns CDR1 SQVTM and CDR2 ANQGSEA. This CDR3 comprises 12 residues.

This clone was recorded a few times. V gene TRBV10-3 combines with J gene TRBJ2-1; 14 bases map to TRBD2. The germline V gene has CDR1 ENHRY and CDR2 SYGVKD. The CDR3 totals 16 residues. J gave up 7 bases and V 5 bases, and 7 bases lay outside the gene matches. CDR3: CAISSSGTSGSNEQFF. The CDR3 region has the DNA TGTGCCATCAGTTCGTCTGGGACTAGCGGGAGTAATGAGCAGTTCTTC.

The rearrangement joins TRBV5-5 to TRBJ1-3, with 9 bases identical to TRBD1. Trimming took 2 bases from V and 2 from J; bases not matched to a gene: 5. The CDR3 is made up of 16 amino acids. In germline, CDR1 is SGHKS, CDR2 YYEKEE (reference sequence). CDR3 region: CASSLNRGLPGNTIYF. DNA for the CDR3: TGTGCCAGCAGCTTAAACAGGGGGCTGCCTGGAAACACCATATATTTT. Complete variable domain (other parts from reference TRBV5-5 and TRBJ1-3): DAGVTQSPTHLIKTRGQQVTLRCSPISGHKSVSWYQQVLGQGPQFIFQYYEKEERGRGNFPDRFSARQFPNYSSELNVNALLLGDSALYLCASSLNRGLPGNTIYFGEGSWLTVV.

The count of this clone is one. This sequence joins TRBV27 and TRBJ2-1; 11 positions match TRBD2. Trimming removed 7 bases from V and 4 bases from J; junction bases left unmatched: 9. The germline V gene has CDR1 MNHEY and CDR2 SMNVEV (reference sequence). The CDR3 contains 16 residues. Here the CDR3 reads CASNLAGGGSYNEQFF. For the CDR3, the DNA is TGTGCCAGCAATCTAGCGGGGGGCGGATCTTACAATGAGCAGTTCTTC.

In DNA, the CDR3 is TGTGCCAGCAGCCAAGGACAGGTCTATGGCTACACCTTC. This gives the protein CASSQGQVYGYTF. The chain couples TRBV11-3 to TRBJ1-2, with 7 bases aligning to TRBD1. The length of the CDR3 is 13 residues. With V trimmed by 5 bases and J by 4 bases, 4 bases remained unmatched. Germline CDR1 and CDR2: SGHNT and YENEEA.

The CDR3 here is CASSFQGAFEKLFF. Here the CDR3 DNA reads TGTGCCAGCAGCTTTCAGGGGGCGTTTGAAAAACTGTTTTTT. The chain combines TRBV5-5 with TRBJ1-4, with TRBD1 matching 8 bases. Germline lookup yields CDR1 SGHKS and CDR2 YYEKEE (reference sequence). This CDR3 has 14 amino acids. Trimming cost V 2 bases and J 7 bases; bases outside gene matches: 4.

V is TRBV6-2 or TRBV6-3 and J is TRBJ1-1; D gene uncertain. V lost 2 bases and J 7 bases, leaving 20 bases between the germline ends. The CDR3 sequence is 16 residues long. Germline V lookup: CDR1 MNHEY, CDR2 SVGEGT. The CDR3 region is CASSYRELRTGVEAFF. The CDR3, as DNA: TGTGCCAGCAGTTACCGGGAACTGAGGACGGGCGTTGAAGCTTTCTTT.

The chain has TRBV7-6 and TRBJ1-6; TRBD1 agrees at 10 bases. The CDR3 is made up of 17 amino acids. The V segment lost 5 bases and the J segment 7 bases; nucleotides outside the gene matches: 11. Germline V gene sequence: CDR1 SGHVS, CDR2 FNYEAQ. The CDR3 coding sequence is TGTGCCAGCAGCGTAGAAGGGACAGGGGTTATCAATTCACCCCTCCACTTT. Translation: CASSVEGTGVINSPLHF. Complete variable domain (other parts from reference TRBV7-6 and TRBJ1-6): GAGVSQSPRYKVTKRGQDVALRCDPISGHVSLYWYRQALGQGPEFLTYFNYEAQQDKSGLPNDRFSAERPEGSISTLTIQRTEQRDSAMYRCASSVEGTGVINSPLHFGNGTRLTVT.